This T cell receptor beta chain comes out of a study of blood T cell repertoires in COVID-19. Study at large: Donors in the United States, Italy and Spain gave samples during acute or convalescent COVID-19. Nucleic acid was either cDNA or gDNA, and it came from T cells, B-cell-depleted T cells, or PBMCs.

Authors' methods: Amplification from reference gene primers served as the basis for estimated nucleated cell counts. Only in-frame clones appear in the TCRdb table, and some are missing; sequencing was by immunoSEQ multiplex PCR. That table supplies the V and J calls and clone size; D and trimming were determined from the DNA. Among 140,000 or so clones listed, 80% were seen once. The CDR3 has 17 residues. Germline CDR1 reads SGHTA; CDR2 reads FQGNSA. Between the trimmed V and J ends, which lost 9 bases and 2 bases, there was a span of 24 bases. The clonotype was recovered from a man between 65 and 85 years old who had recovered from COVID-19. The chain is built from TRBV7-2 and TRBJ2-3, with D tentatively TRBD1 (6 bases). Input material: peripheral blood. The CDR3 loop is CARALNGQGSSTDTQYF. DNA of the CDR3: TGTGCCAGAGCGCTAAACGGGCAGGGGTCATCCACAGATACGCAGTATTTT.